This TCR beta chain stems from a study of spatial heterogeneity in lung cancer (dated 2019 in TCRdb). About the full investigation: More beta-chain than alpha-chain transcripts were consistently detected, likely reflecting higher beta-chain transcript abundance. A strong correlation was found between TCR transcript counts in tumor regions and a T cell transcriptional module score from matched bulk RNA-seq. In the raw uncorrected reads, each unique combination of TCR and UMI appeared more than ten times on average. TCR alpha and beta repertoires were quantitatively compared across multiple tumor regions, matched nontumor lung and blood in non-small cell lung cancer. Nonsynonymous mutation counts, determined by whole-exome sequencing of tumor tissue, were related to features of the TCR repertoire. Both alpha and beta chains were TCR-sequenced in around 230 tumor regions, some 64 matched nontumor lung samples and around 54 PBMC samples obtained at surgery. Here is what the overall study found, with its caveats: Estimated TCR-seq coverage of tumor T cells was only around 7% for alpha chains and approximately 12% for beta chains. Counts of ubiquitous and regional expanded TCRs correlated with counts of ubiquitous and regional nonsynonymous mutations, respectively. Confirming at a functional level the hypothesis that regional TCRs recognize regional mutations was considered to require additional single-cell paired TCR alpha and beta sequencing. A correlation was observed between the number of expanded intratumoral alpha and beta TCRs and the tumor nonsynonymous mutation count.

The time point label on this specimen signifies: sample taken at primary tumor resection. Donors were some 67 patients with early-stage, untreated non-small cell lung cancer from the lung TRACERx cohort. Whole RNA extracted from tumor and nontumor lung tissue, or from cryopreserved PBMC samples, was used for TCR sequencing without cell sorting. A patient was chosen for TCR sequencing only when enough RNA was available from at least two tumor regions. A lung pathologist reviewed the tumor and adjacent nontumor lung specimens before the specimens were selected. For CDR1 and CDR2, the germline V gene lists MNHEY and SVGAGI. The CDR3, from cysteine to phenylalanine, totals 13 residues. Only CDR3 DNA remains: 39 bases, in frame from the first base. V is cut by 6 bases and J by 5 bases, and the space between the germline ends is 14 bases. This clonotype was seen many times. Its antigen is still unknown. The input lacks base qualities; no much larger clone sits a single base away. This beta chain represents an off-target read in a library built for alpha chains; its size is of limited meaning.

The library was built by means of 5' RACE. Sequencing relied on a NextSeq 500. The TCR library protocol attached a unique molecular identifier to each TCR cDNA molecule to allow correction of PCR and sequencing errors. Processing in the source paper ran as follows. Decombinator tools were used for TCR identification, UMI-based error correction and CDR3 extraction. Expanded TCRs were defined as those above a frequency of 2 per 1,000, corresponding to the top 1% of the tumor frequency distribution. Expanded tumor TCRs were classed as regional if statistically deemed absent (corrected P<0.05) from at least one tumor region, otherwise ubiquitous. Renyi diversity was calculated using the R vegan package after each repertoire was subsampled 100 times to 5,000 TCRs. CDR3 similarity networks were built from amino acid triplet string-kernel similarity, connecting CDR3s with pairwise similarity above 0.82. TCRdb applied fastp at Q25 and MiXCR to the public reads, then kept only in-frame beta chains. Rows are combined by CDR3 protein, so each entry shows the most common genes and DNA. The V and J calls come from TCRdb's annotation, not from the publication. The sample table lists about 11,000 distinct CDR3 sequences, about 5% of them with a count of one. Roughly an eighth of the sample lies in the top ten.

Sequenced here: lung tumor tissue, sampled at surgery. The V and J segments used are TRBV6-5 and TRBJ2-7; 7 matching bases give a weak D call of TRBD2. This clonotype was obtained from a male donor with early-stage non-small cell lung cancer. For the CDR3, the sequence is CASRSLGGDEQYF. The bases read TGTGCCAGCAGATCCCTAGGGGGGGACGAGCAGTACTTC.